These T cell receptor beta chains were read from a single sample in a study of T cells in tuberculosis. The assay was immunoSEQ multiplex PCR, and TCRdb's table has in-frame clones only and misses some. The table records about 22,000 clones, roughly 97% of them present only once. Sequenced input: PBMCs. The receptors stem from a donor between 10 and 35 years old with latent tuberculosis or without tuberculosis infection. Each CDR3 is given with its conserved first and last residue. D genes are given only for firm matches. For some rows the clone size is stated as once, few or many, or as a class when expanded; others skip it.

j_gene: TRBJ1-2
d_gene: TRBD1
v_gene: TRBV15
abundance: -
CDR3aa: CATSMGQGPYGYTF
CDR3nt: TGTGCCACCAGCATGGGACAGGGCCCCTATGGCTACACCTTC

j_gene: TRBJ2-5
d_gene: -
v_gene: TRBV9
abundance: -
CDR3aa: CASSVGAGGETQYF
CDR3nt: TGTGCCAGCAGCGTAGGAGCAGGAGGAGAGACCCAGTACTTC

j_gene: TRBJ2-3
d_gene: TRBD2
v_gene: TRBV10-3
abundance: once
CDR3aa: CAISESSPTSGGIPDTQYF
CDR3nt: TGTGCCATCAGTGAGTCTTCCCCAACTAGCGGGGGGATCCCAGATACGCAGTATTTT

j_gene: TRBJ1-2
d_gene: TRBD1
v_gene: TRBV16
abundance: -
CDR3aa: CASSLGDRVPYGYTF
CDR3nt: TGTGCCAGCAGCCTGGGGGACAGAGTTCCGTATGGCTACACCTTC

j_gene: TRBJ2-5
d_gene: -
v_gene: TRBV15
abundance: -
CDR3aa: CATSRAPQTRTIQETQYF
CDR3nt: TGTGCCACCAGCAGAGCCCCTCAGACTAGGACTATCCAAGAGACCCAGTACTTC

j_gene: TRBJ1-4
d_gene: -
v_gene: TRBV9
abundance: once
CDR3aa: CASSVGDYFAEKLFF
CDR3nt: TGTGCCAGCAGCGTAGGCGACTACTTTGCGGAAAAACTGTTTTTT

j_gene: TRBJ2-3
d_gene: TRBD2
v_gene: TRBV4-1
abundance: -
CDR3aa: CASSHGGEEFRDTQYF
CDR3nt: TGCGCCAGCAGCCACGGGGGGGAGGAATTTAGAGATACGCAGTATTTT

j_gene: TRBJ1-5
d_gene: -
v_gene: TRBV27
abundance: -
CDR3aa: CATKQGGSQPQHF
CDR3nt: TGTGCCACCAAACAGGGCGGGAGTCAGCCCCAGCATTTT

j_gene: TRBJ1-1
d_gene: -
v_gene: TRBV30
abundance: -
CDR3aa: CAWSLSSQGEAFF
CDR3nt: TGTGCCTGGAGTTTGTCCTCTCAGGGTGAAGCTTTCTTT

j_gene: TRBJ1-2
d_gene: TRBD1
v_gene: TRBV6-1
abundance: -
CDR3aa: CASSEGTGEGYGYTF
CDR3nt: TGTGCCAGCAGTGAAGGGACAGGGGAGGGCTATGGCTACACCTTC

j_gene: TRBJ1-2
d_gene: -
v_gene: TRBV29-1
abundance: -
CDR3aa: CSVVRARGGYTF
CDR3nt: TGCAGCGTTGTCAGGGCCAGGGGTGGCTACACCTTC

j_gene: TRBJ1-2
d_gene: TRBD1
v_gene: TRBV7-3
abundance: -
CDR3aa: CASSRGQGDDNGYTF
CDR3nt: TGTGCCAGCAGCCGAGGGCAGGGGGACGATAATGGCTACACCTTC

j_gene: TRBJ1-2
d_gene: -
v_gene: TRBV7-9
abundance: -
CDR3aa: CASTSQGHGYTF
CDR3nt: TGTGCCAGCACCAGCCAGGGGCATGGCTACACCTTC

j_gene: TRBJ2-1
d_gene: -
v_gene: TRBV30
abundance: -
CDR3aa: CAWGTPNLDDEQFF
CDR3nt: TGTGCCTGGGGGACTCCCAATCTTGACGATGAGCAGTTCTTC

j_gene: TRBJ1-5
d_gene: TRBD1
v_gene: TRBV2
abundance: -
CDR3aa: CASSSSGQWVNQPQHF
CDR3nt: TGTGCCAGCAGTTCCTCGGGACAGTGGGTTAACCAGCCCCAGCATTTT

j_gene: TRBJ2-7
d_gene: TRBD1
v_gene: TRBV4-3
abundance: -
CDR3aa: CASSQAQGSSYEQYF
CDR3nt: TGCGCCAGCAGCCAAGCACAGGGGAGCTCCTACGAGCAGTACTTC

j_gene: TRBJ2-5
d_gene: -
v_gene: TRBV9
abundance: -
CDR3aa: CASSVEVTSLGETQYF
CDR3nt: TGTGCCAGCAGCGTAGAAGTGACTAGTCTCGGCGAGACCCAGTACTTC

j_gene: TRBJ2-3
d_gene: -
v_gene: TRBV2
abundance: -
CDR3aa: CASNARITDTQYF
CDR3nt: TGTGCCAGCAATGCGCGGATCACAGATACGCAGTATTTT

j_gene: TRBJ1-5
d_gene: -
v_gene: TRBV27
abundance: -
CDR3aa: CASSLSYTQPQHF
CDR3nt: TGTGCCAGCAGTTTATCTTACACTCAGCCCCAGCATTTT

j_gene: TRBJ2-4
d_gene: -
v_gene: TRBV27
abundance: -
CDR3aa: CASSFLSAGLRRENIQYF
CDR3nt: TGTGCCAGCAGTTTTTTATCGGCGGGGTTAAGGCGTGAAAACATTCAGTACTTC

j_gene: TRBJ2-7
d_gene: -
v_gene: TRBV27
abundance: once
CDR3aa: CASSLTPVLSEQYF
CDR3nt: TGTGCCAGCAGTTTAACCCCTGTACTTTCCGAGCAGTACTTC

j_gene: TRBJ2-2
d_gene: TRBD2
v_gene: TRBV7-7
abundance: -
CDR3aa: CASSSGLAGITGELFF
CDR3nt: TGTGCCAGCAGCTCCGGACTAGCGGGGATCACCGGGGAGCTGTTTTTT

j_gene: TRBJ1-1
d_gene: -
v_gene: TRBV19
abundance: -
CDR3aa: CASSRARTDTEAFF
CDR3nt: TGTGCCAGTAGTAGGGCCCGAACGGACACTGAAGCTTTCTTT

j_gene: TRBJ1-5
d_gene: -
v_gene: TRBV11-2
abundance: -
CDR3aa: CASSLVSSRERTDYQPQHF
CDR3nt: TGTGCCAGCAGCTTAGTATCCTCGAGAGAACGGACAGACTATCAGCCCCAGCATTTT

j_gene: TRBJ1-1
d_gene: TRBD1
v_gene: TRBV15
abundance: -
CDR3aa: CATSRDSPGTGVNTEAFF
CDR3nt: TGTGCCACCAGCAGAGATTCACCCGGGACAGGGGTGAACACTGAAGCTTTCTTT

j_gene: TRBJ2-7
d_gene: -
v_gene: TRBV5-4
abundance: -
CDR3aa: CASSWGQEQYF
CDR3nt: TGTGCCAGCAGCTGGGGGCAAGAGCAGTACTTC

j_gene: TRBJ1-1
d_gene: -
v_gene: TRBV10-3
abundance: once
CDR3aa: CAISVRGGWVTEAFF
CDR3nt: TGTGCCATCAGTGTCCGCGGAGGTTGGGTCACTGAAGCTTTCTTT

j_gene: TRBJ1-1
d_gene: -
v_gene: TRBV27
abundance: -
CDR3aa: CASGLVGALNTEAFF
CDR3nt: TGTGCCAGCGGATTGGTGGGGGCCTTGAACACTGAAGCTTTCTTT

j_gene: TRBJ1-2
d_gene: -
v_gene: TRBV25-1
abundance: -
CDR3aa: CASSDLGATSGYTF
CDR3nt: TGTGCCAGCAGTGACCTGGGGGCGACTTCCGGCTACACCTTC

j_gene: TRBJ2-7
d_gene: TRBD1
v_gene: TRBV2
abundance: -
CDR3aa: CASSDPGTATYEQYF
CDR3nt: TGTGCCAGCAGTGACCCCGGGACAGCGACCTACGAGCAGTACTTC

j_gene: TRBJ2-7
d_gene: -
v_gene: TRBV29-1
abundance: -
CDR3aa: CSAETRYEQYF
CDR3nt: TGCAGCGCCGAGACTAGATACGAGCAGTACTTC

j_gene: TRBJ2-7
d_gene: -
v_gene: TRBV30
abundance: -
CDR3aa: CAWSHRDRWTSYEQYF
CDR3nt: TGTGCCTGGAGTCACAGGGACCGGTGGACATCCTACGAGCAGTACTTC

j_gene: TRBJ1-1
d_gene: -
v_gene: TRBV30
abundance: -
CDR3aa: CAWSSYAWNTEAFF
CDR3nt: TGTGCCTGGAGTTCCTACGCCTGGAACACTGAAGCTTTCTTT

j_gene: TRBJ1-2
d_gene: -
v_gene: TRBV7-2
abundance: -
CDR3aa: CASSYTHGGGNYGYTF
CDR3nt: TGTGCCAGCAGCTACACACACGGGGGGGGAAACTATGGCTACACCTTC

j_gene: TRBJ2-5
d_gene: TRBD2
v_gene: TRBV14
abundance: -
CDR3aa: CASSHLAGRGETQYF
CDR3nt: TGTGCCAGCAGCCACCTAGCGGGGAGAGGGGAGACCCAGTACTTC

j_gene: TRBJ2-7
d_gene: -
v_gene: TRBV5-8
abundance: -
CDR3aa: CASSSEQYF
CDR3nt: TGTGCCAGCAGTAGCGAGCAGTACTTC

j_gene: TRBJ1-3
d_gene: -
v_gene: TRBV18
abundance: -
CDR3aa: CASSPGGASGNTIYF
CDR3nt: TGTGCCAGCTCACCAGGGGGGGCCTCTGGAAACACCATATATTTT

j_gene: TRBJ2-1
d_gene: TRBD2
v_gene: TRBV2
abundance: -
CDR3aa: CASSEWLAGAYEQFF
CDR3nt: TGTGCCAGCAGTGAATGGCTAGCGGGAGCTTATGAGCAGTTCTTC

j_gene: TRBJ1-2
d_gene: -
v_gene: TRBV11-1
abundance: -
CDR3aa: CASSSATDYYGYTF
CDR3nt: TGTGCCAGCAGCTCCGCGACGGACTACTATGGCTACACCTTC

j_gene: TRBJ2-7
d_gene: TRBD1
v_gene: TRBV19
abundance: -
CDR3aa: CASSGGQGTYEQYF
CDR3nt: TGTGCCAGTAGTGGGGGACAGGGCACCTACGAGCAGTACTTC

j_gene: TRBJ1-3
d_gene: -
v_gene: TRBV4-3
abundance: -
CDR3aa: CASSRYYWNSGNTIYF
CDR3nt: TGCGCCAGCAGCCGATACTATTGGAACTCTGGAAACACCATATATTTT

j_gene: TRBJ1-1
d_gene: -
v_gene: TRBV5-1
abundance: -
CDR3aa: CASSLVGRGDTEAFF
CDR3nt: TGCGCCAGCAGCTTGGTGGGGAGGGGGGACACTGAAGCTTTCTTT

j_gene: TRBJ1-1
d_gene: TRBD1
v_gene: TRBV28
abundance: -
CDR3aa: CASTGQGFTEAFF
CDR3nt: TGTGCCAGCACGGGACAGGGATTCACTGAAGCTTTCTTT

j_gene: TRBJ1-5
d_gene: -
v_gene: TRBV19
abundance: once
CDR3aa: CASSTADTIKPQHF
CDR3nt: TGTGCCAGTAGTACCGCCGACACAATTAAGCCCCAGCATTTT

j_gene: TRBJ2-2
d_gene: -
v_gene: TRBV9
abundance: -
CDR3aa: CASSVERVYTGELFF
CDR3nt: TGTGCCAGCAGCGTGGAGCGGGTATACACCGGGGAGCTGTTTTTT

j_gene: TRBJ2-5
d_gene: TRBD2
v_gene: TRBV4-2
abundance: few
CDR3aa: CASSPGTSGGGETQYF
CDR3nt: TGTGCCAGCAGCCCCGGGACTAGCGGGGGTGGTGAGACCCAGTACTTC

j_gene: TRBJ2-1
d_gene: -
v_gene: TRBV9
abundance: -
CDR3aa: CASSGAGGNEQFF
CDR3nt: TGTGCCAGCAGCGGGGCCGGGGGCAATGAGCAGTTCTTC

j_gene: TRBJ2-5
d_gene: -
v_gene: TRBV7-2
abundance: -
CDR3aa: CASSLRTQETQYF
CDR3nt: TGTGCCAGCAGCTTAAGGACACAAGAGACCCAGTACTTC

j_gene: TRBJ2-1
d_gene: TRBD2
v_gene: TRBV6-1
abundance: -
CDR3aa: CASSEKTSGSDEQFF
CDR3nt: TGTGCCAGCAGTGAAAAAACTAGCGGGAGCGATGAGCAGTTCTTC

j_gene: TRBJ1-1
d_gene: -
v_gene: TRBV7-6
abundance: -
CDR3aa: CASSLLEESKAFF
CDR3nt: TGTGCCAGCAGCTTATTGGAGGAGTCAAAAGCTTTCTTT